The clone carrying this TCR beta chain has just a few counts. Antigen: not known. These data originate in a study of identical twins. Study observations and caveats: For out-of-frame beta sequences, excess twin sharing was weaker. Alpha sequences that were out-of-frame and twin-shared showed an excess of low generation probability. The more abundant beta clonotypes in cord blood had fewer insertions, and memory repertoires did not show this.

The CDR3 is 17 amino acids. Germline V CDR1 and CDR2: MDHEN, SYDVKM. Trimming at V came to 2 bases and at J to 6 bases, leaving 10 bases not matched to a gene. TCRdb recomputed calls from the 5' RACE reads with MiXCR, one row per CDR3 protein. This table has roughly 250,000 distinct CDR3 sequences, 7% to 8.5% appearing once. These data are also associated with another study on yellow fever vaccine responses in identical twins.

What was sequenced was CD8+ T cells sorted from blood. This chain links TRBV28 with TRBJ1-6, with 7 bases fitting TRBD1. This receptor was identified in a woman younger than 35 in good health. In DNA form, the CDR3 reads TGTGCCAGCAGTTTACTAAAGGGGACAGATTTTAATTCACCCCTCCACTTT. Its protein is CASSLLKGTDFNSPLHF.